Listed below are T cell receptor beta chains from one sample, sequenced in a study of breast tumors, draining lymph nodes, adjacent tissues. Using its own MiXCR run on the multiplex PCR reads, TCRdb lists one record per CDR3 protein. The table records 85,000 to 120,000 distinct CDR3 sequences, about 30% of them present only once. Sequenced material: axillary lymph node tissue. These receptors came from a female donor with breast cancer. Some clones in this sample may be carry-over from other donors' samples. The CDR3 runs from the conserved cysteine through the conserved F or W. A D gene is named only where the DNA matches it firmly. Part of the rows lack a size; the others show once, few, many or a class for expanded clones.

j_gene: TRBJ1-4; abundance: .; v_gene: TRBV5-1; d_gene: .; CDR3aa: CASNLVAGIWANEKLFF; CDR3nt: TGCGCCAGCAACTTGGTAGCCGGGATTTGGGCTAACGAAAAACTGTTTTTT
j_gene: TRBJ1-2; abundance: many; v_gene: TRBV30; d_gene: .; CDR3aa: CAWSVLGTGYTF; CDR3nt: TGTGCCTGGAGTGTACTTGGGACCGGCTACACCTTC
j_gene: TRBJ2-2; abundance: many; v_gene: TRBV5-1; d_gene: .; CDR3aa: CASSLVAGELFF; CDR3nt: TGCGCCAGCAGCTTGGTGGCCGGGGAGCTGTTTTTT
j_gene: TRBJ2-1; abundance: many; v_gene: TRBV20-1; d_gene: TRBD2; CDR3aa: CSAKGLAGVFVYNEQFF; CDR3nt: TGCAGTGCTAAGGGACTAGCGGGAGTGTTTGTCTACAATGAGCAGTTCTTC
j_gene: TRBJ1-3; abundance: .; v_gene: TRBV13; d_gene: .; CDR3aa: CASSYPGTEAFFGQGTIYF; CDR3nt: .
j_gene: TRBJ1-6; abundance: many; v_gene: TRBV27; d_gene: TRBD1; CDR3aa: CASSWGSQGTNSPLHF; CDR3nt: TGTGCCAGCAGTTGGGGGTCACAGGGGACAAATTCACCCCTCCACTTT
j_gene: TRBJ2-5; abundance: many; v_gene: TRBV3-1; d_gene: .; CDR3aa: CASSQGPTGRETQYF; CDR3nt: TGTGCCAGCAGCCAAGGTCCGACGGGGAGAGAGACCCAGTACTTC
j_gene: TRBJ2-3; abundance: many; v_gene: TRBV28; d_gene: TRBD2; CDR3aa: CASELAGLTDTQYF; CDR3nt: TGTGCCAGCGAACTAGCGGGACTCACAGATACGCAGTATTTT
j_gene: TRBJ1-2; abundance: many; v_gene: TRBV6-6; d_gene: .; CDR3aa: CASSEQGYLYGYTF; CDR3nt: TGTGCCAGCAGTGAACAGGGTTATCTATATGGCTACACCTTC
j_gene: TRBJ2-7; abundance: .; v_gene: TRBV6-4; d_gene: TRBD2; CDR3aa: CASSARGGSGRAYEQYF; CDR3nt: TGTGCCAGCAGTGCTAGAGGAGGGAGCGGGAGGGCCTACGAGCAGTACTTC
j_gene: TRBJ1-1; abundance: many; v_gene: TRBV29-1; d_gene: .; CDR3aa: CSVESGLTEAFF; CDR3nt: TGCAGCGTTGAATCAGGGTTAACTGAAGCTTTCTTT
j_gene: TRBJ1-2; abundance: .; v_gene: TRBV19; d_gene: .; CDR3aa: CASRVAGTNYGYTF; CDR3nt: TGTGCCAGTAGAGTAGCGGGTACAAACTATGGCTACACCTTC
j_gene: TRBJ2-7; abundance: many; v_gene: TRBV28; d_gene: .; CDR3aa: CASSLRTTYEQYF; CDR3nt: TGTGCCAGCAGTTTGAGGACCACCTACGAGCAGTACTTC
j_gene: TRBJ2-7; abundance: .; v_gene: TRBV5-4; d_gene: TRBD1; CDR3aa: CASSSGGGTRPSYEQYF; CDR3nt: TGTGCCAGCAGTTCAGGGGGCGGGACCCGCCCCTCCTACGAGCAGTACTTC
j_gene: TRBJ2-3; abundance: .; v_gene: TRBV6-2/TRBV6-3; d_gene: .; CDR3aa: CASSHSGAVDTQYF; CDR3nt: TGTGCCAGCAGTCACTCTGGGGCAGTAGATACGCAGTATTTT
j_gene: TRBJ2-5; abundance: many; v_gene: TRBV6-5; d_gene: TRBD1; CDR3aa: CASSGTGGGDQETQYF; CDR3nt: TGTGCCAGCAGTGGTACAGGGGGAGGAGATCAAGAGACCCAGTACTTC
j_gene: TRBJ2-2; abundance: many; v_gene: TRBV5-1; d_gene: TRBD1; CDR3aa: CASSSHRGTGELFF; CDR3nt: TGCGCCAGCAGCTCCCACAGGGGGACCGGGGAGCTGTTTTTT
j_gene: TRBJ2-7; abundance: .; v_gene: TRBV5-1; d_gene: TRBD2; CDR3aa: CASRPGGTSGKLYEQYF; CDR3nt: TGCGCCAGCAGGCCAGGGGGGACTAGCGGAAAGCTCTACGAGCAGTACTTC
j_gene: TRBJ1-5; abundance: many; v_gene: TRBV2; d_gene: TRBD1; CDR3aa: CASSHSRLRDRLYSNQPQHF; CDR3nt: TGTGCCAGCAGCCACTCGAGGCTCCGGGACAGATTATATAGCAATCAGCCCCAGCATTTT
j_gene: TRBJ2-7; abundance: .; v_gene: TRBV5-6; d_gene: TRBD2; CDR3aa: CASSRTSPEQYF; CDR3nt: TGTGCCAGCAGCCGGACTAGCCCCGAGCAGTACTTC
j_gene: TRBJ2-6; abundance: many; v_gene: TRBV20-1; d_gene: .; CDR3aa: CSARDPAPRRGFGANVLTF; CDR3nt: TGCAGTGCTAGAGATCCGGCGCCGCGCAGAGGGTTTGGGGCCAACGTCCTGACTTTC
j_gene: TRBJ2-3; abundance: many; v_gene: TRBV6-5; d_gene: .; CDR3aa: CASSYRDHTDTQYF; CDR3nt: TGTGCCAGCAGCTACAGGGACCACACAGATACGCAGTATTTT
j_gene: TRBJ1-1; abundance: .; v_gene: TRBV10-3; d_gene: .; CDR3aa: CAISDWDGAFF; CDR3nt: TGTGCCATCAGCGACTGGGATGGAGCTTTCTTT
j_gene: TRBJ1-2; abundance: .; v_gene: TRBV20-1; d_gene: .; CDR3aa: CSASNGYTF; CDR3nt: TGCAGTGCTAGTAATGGCTACACCTTC
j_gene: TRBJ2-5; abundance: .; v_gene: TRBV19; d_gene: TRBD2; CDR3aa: CASSTQGTSGGAKETQYF; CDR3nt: TGTGCCAGTAGTACCCAAGGGACTAGCGGGGGGGCGAAGGAGACCCAGTACTTC
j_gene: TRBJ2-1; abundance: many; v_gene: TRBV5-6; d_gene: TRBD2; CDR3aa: CASSSRARGRNEQFF; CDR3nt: TGTGCCAGCAGCTCCAGGGCTCGCGGGAGGAATGAGCAGTTCTTC
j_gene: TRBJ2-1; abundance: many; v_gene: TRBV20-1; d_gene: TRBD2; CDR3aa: CSAKGLAGHNEQFF; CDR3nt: TGCAGTGCCAAGGGACTAGCGGGGCACAATGAGCAGTTCTTC